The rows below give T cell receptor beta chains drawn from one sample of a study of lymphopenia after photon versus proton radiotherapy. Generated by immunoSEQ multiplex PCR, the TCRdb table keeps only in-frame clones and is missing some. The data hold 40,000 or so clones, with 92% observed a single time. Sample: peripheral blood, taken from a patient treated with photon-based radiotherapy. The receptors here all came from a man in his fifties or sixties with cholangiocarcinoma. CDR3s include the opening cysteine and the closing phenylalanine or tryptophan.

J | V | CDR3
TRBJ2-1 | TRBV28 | CASSMFSDGNYNEQFF
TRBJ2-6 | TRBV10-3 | CAISASAIISGANVLTF
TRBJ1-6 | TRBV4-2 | CASSQDERRDSPLHF
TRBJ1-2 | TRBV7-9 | CASSLEETLYGYTF
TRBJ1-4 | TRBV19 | CASSYGKLFF
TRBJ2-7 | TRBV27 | CASSLWGQGLYEQYF
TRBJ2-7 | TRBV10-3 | CAISDSRTVYEQYF
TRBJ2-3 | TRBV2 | CASSEGTGLDTQYF
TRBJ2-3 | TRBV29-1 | CSVADRVGTDTQYF
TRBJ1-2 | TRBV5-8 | CASSRWDRNYGYTF
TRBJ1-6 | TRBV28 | CASRPTSFTRSDSPLHF
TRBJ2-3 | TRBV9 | CASSVTRSADTQYF
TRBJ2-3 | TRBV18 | CASSPPGRSTDTQYF
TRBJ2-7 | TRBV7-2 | CASSLVENYEQYF
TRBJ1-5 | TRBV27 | CASSLLAGHQPQHF
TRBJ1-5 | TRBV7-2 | CASSLVPGQGVSNQPQHF
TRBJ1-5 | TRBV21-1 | CASSNLSHPGGRNQPQHF
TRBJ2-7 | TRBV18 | CASSRRTGEIYEQYF
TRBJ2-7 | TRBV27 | CASSLRSSSGRGSYEQYF
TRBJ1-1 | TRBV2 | CASSEQGGTEAFF
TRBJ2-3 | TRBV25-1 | CASSEYGHTQYF
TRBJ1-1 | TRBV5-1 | CASSLGQGGPTEAFF
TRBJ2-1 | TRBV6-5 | CASSYSASGGNEQFF
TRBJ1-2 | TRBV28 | CASSLGPGNRGIYGYTF
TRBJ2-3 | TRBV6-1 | CAGRDRGRDTQYF